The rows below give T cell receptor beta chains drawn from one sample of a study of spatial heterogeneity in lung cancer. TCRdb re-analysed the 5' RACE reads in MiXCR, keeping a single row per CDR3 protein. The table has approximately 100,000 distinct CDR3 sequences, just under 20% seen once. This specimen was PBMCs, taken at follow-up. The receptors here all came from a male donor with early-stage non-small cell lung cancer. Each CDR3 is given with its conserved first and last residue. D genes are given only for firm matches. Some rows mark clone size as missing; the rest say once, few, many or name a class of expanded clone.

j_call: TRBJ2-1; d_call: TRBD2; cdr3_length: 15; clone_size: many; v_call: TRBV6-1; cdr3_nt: TGTGCCAGCAGTGAATCCGCTAGCGGGGGGGCCTGGCAGTTCTTC; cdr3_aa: CASSESASGGAWQFF
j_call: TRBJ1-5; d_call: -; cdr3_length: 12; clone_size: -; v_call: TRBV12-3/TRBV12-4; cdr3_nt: TGTGCCAGCAGTTCCCCAGGTCAGCCCCAGCATTTT; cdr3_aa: CASSSPGQPQHF
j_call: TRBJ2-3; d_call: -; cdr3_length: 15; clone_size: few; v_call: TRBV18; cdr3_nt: TGTGCCAGCTCACCAAACGTGAGAACAAGAGATACGCAGTATTTT; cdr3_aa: CASSPNVRTRDTQYF
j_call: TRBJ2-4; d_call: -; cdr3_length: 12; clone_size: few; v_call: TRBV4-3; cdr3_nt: TGCGCCAGCAGCCAAGATCGACGGTCCTTGTACTTC; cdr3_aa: CASSQDRRSLYF
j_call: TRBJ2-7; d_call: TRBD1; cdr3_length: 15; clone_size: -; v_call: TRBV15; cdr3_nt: TGTGCCACCAGCAGGCCCGAAAGGGACAGGGCTGTGCAGTACTTC; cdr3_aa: CATSRPERDRAVQYF
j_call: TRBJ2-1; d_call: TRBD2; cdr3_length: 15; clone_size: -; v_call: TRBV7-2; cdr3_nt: TGTGCCAGCAGCATCCTTACTAGCGGGGGTAATGAGCAGTTCTTC; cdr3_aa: CASSILTSGGNEQFF
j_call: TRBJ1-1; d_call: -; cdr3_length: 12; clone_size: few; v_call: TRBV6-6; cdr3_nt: TGTGCCAGCGGCACACCGGCCAGCGGTGCTTTCTTT; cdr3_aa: CASGTPASGAFF
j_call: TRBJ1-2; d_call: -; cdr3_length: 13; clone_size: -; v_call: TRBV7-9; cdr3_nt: TGTGCCAGCAGCTTAAATGGGGCTCGTGGCTACACCTTC; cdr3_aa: CASSLNGARGYTF
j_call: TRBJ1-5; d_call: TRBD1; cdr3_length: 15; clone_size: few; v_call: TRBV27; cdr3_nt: TGTGCCAGCAGGGTACAGGGGGTTGGCAATCAGCCCCAGCATTTT; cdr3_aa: CASRVQGVGNQPQHF
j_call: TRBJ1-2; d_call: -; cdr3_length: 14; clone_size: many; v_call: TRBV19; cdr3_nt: TGTGCCAGTAGTGTTCCCGGGACCGCTCTCCGCTACACCTTC; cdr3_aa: CASSVPGTALRYTF
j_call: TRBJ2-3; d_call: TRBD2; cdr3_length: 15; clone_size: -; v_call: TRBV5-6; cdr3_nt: TGTGCCAGCAGCTTGATTAGCGGGAGTGGAGATACGCAGTATTTT; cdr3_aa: CASSLISGSGDTQYF
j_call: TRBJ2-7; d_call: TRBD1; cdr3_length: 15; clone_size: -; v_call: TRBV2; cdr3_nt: TGTGCCAGCACCACGGGAACAGGGGTGTCCTACGAGCAGTACTTC; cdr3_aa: CASTTGTGVSYEQYF
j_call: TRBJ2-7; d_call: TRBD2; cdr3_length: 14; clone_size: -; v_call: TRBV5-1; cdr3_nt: TGCGCCAGCGCGGAACTAGCGGGGACCTACGAGCAGTACTTC; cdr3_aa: CASAELAGTYEQYF
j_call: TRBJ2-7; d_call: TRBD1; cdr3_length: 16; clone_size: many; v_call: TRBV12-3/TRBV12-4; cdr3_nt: TGTGCCAGCAGTTCGACGGACAGGCGGAGCTCCTACGAGCAGTACTTC; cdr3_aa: CASSSTDRRSSYEQYF
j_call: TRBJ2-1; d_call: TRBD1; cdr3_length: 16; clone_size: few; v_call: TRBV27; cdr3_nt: TGTGCCAGCAGTTCCCTACCGGGACAGGGGGCAAATGAGCAGTTCTTC; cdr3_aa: CASSSLPGQGANEQFF
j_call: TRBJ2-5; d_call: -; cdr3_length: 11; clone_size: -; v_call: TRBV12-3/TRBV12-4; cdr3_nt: TGTGCCAGCAGTTTACAGCAGACCCAGTACTTC; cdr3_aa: CASSLQQTQYF
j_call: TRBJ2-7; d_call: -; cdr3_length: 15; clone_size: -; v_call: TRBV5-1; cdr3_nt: TGCGCCAGCAGCCCTGGACAGTCCGTCTCCTACGAGCAGTACTTC; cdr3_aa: CASSPGQSVSYEQYF
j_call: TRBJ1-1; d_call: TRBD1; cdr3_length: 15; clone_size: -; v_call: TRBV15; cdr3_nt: TGTGCCACCAGCGGATTCACAGGGGGATATACTGAAGCTTTCTTT; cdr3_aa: CATSGFTGGYTEAFF
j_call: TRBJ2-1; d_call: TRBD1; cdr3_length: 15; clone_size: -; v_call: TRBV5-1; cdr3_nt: TGCGCCAGCAGCTTGGGGGACAGCTCGAACAATGAGCAGTTCTTC; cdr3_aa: CASSLGDSSNNEQFF
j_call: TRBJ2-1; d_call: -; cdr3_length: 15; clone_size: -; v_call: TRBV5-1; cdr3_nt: TGCGCCAGCAGCTTACGCCGGGAAGCCTACAATGAGCAGTTCTTC; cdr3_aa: CASSLRREAYNEQFF
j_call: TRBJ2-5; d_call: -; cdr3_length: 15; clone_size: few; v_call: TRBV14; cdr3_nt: TGTGCCAGCAGCCCCCTGAGGAACCGAGGGGAGACCCAGTACTTC; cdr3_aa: CASSPLRNRGETQYF
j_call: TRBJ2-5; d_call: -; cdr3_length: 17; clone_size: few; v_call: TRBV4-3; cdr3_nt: TGCGCCAGCAGCCAAGGCCTCCCTGGGATGGGTTTAGAGACCCAGTACTTC; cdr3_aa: CASSQGLPGMGLETQYF
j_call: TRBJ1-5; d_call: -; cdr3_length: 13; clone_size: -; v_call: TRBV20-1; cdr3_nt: TGCAGTACCCTCAGGGGTAGCAATCAGCCCCAGCATTTT; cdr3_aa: CSTLRGSNQPQHF
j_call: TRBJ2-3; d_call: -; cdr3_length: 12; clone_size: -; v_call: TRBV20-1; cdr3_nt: TGCAGTGCTAGCTGGGACTCAGATACGCAGTATTTT; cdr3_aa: CSASWDSDTQYF
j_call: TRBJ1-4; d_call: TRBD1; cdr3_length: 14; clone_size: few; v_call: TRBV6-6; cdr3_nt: TGTGCCAGCAGCAACAGGGGCTGGGATGAAAAACTGTTTTTT; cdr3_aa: CASSNRGWDEKLFF
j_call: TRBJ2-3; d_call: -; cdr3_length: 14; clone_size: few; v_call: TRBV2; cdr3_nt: TGTGCCAGCAGTGCCAGGGCCCTCACAGATACGCAGTATTTC; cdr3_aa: CASSARALTDTQYF
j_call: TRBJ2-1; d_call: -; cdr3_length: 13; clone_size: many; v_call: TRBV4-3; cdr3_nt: TGCGCCAGCAGCCAAGGATTGTTCAATGAGCAGTTCTTC; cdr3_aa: CASSQGLFNEQFF
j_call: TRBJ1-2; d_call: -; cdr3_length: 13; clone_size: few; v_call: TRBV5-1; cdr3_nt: TGCGCCAGCAGCTCGGACAGTTTCTATGGCTACACCTTC; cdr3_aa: CASSSDSFYGYTF
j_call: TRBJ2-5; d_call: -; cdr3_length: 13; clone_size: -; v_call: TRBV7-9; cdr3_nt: TGTGCCAGCAGCTTATCCCAGCGGGAGACCCAGTACTTC; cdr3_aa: CASSLSQRETQYF
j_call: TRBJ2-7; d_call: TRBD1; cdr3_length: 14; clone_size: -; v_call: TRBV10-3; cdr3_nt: TGTGCCATCAGGCCGGGACAGAATCCCTACGAGCAGTACTTC; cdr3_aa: CAIRPGQNPYEQYF
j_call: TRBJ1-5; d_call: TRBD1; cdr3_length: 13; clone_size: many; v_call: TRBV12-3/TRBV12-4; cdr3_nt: TGTGCCAGCAGTGCCGACAGGGACCAGCCCCAGCATTTT; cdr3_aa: CASSADRDQPQHF
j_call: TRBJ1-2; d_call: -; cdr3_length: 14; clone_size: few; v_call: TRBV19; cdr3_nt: TGTGCCAGTAGTCCCAGCTGGGACGGCTATGGCTACACCTTC; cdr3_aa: CASSPSWDGYGYTF
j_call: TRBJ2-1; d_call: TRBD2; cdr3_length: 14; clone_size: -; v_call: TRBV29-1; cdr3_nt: TGCAGCGTTGAGGGTAGCGGGAGGGAAAGTGAGCAGTTCTTC; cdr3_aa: CSVEGSGRESEQFF
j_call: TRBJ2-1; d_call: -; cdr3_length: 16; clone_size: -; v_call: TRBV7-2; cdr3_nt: TGTGCCAGCAGCTTAGGAGTGGCGGGATTACGAAATGAGCAGTTCTTC; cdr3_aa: CASSLGVAGLRNEQFF
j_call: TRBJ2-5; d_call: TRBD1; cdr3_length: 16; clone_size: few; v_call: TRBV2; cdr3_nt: TGTGCCAGCAGTGACCCATCCGGGACAGGGCTGGAGACCCAGTACTTC; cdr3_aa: CASSDPSGTGLETQYF
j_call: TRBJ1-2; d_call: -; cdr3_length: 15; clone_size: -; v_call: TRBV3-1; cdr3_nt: TGTGCCAGCAGCCTCACAGGAACCCCTAACTATGGCTACACCTTC; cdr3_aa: CASSLTGTPNYGYTF
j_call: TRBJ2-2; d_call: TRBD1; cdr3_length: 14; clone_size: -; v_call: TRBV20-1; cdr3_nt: TGCAGTGCTAGCGAGACAGGGGTCACCGGGGAGCTGTTTTTT; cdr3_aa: CSASETGVTGELFF
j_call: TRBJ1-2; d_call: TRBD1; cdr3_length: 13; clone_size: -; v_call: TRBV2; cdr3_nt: TGTGCCAGCACGACAGGGGGATACTATGGCTACACCTTC; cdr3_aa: CASTTGGYYGYTF
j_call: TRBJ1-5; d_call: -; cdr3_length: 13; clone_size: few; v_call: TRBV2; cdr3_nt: TGTGCCAGCAGCCGTTCACGTAGGGATTACCAGCATTTT; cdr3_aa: CASSRSRRDYQHF
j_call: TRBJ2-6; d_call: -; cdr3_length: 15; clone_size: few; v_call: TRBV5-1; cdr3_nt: TGCGCCAGCAGCTTAGGGGGGCCAGGGGCCAACGTCCTGACTTTC; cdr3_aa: CASSLGGPGANVLTF
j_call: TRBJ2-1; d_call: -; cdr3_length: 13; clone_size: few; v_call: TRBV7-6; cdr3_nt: TGTGCCAGCAGCTTCAGTCCTGGGAATGAGCAGTTCTTC; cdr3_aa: CASSFSPGNEQFF
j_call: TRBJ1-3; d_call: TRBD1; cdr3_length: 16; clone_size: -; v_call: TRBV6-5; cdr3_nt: TGTGCCAGCAGTACGGCCGGGACAGGGGCTGGAAACACCATATATTTT; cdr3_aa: CASSTAGTGAGNTIYF
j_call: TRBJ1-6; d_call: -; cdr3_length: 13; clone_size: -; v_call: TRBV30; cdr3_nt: TGTGCCTGGGGGCCGACAGCTAATTCACCCCTCCACTTT; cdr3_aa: CAWGPTANSPLHF
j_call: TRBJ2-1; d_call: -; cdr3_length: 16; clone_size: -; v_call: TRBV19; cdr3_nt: TGTGCCAGTAGTATAGGGGGTTGGGCAGACTACAATGAGCAGTTCTTC; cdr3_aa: CASSIGGWADYNEQFF
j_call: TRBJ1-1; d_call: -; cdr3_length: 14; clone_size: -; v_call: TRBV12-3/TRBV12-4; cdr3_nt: TGTGCCAGCAGTGCCGGACACGCGAACACTGAAGCTTTCTTT; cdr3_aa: CASSAGHANTEAFF
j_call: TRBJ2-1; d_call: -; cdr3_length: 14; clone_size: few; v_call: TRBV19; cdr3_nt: TGTGCCAGTAGTATCTCTGGGGCTGCCGATGAGCAGTTCTTC; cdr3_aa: CASSISGAADEQFF
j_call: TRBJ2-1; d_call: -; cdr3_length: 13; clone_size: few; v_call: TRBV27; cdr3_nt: TGTGCCAGCAAGGACGGAACCTACAATGAGCAGTTCTTC; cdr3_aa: CASKDGTYNEQFF
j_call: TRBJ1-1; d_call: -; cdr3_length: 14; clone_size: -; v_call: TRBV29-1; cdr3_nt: TGCAGCGTCGTCGCCTGGTCAGCCAGGACTGAAGCTTTCTTT; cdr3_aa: CSVVAWSARTEAFF